This T cell receptor (beta chain) was sequenced for a study of T cells after yellow fever vaccination. Study details: It was SMART-Seq v4 Ultra Low Input that prepared the fractions with low cell numbers. Study observations and caveats: Although the secondary response was weaker, it peaked faster, at day 5 versus 15.

This clonotype was found a few times. What it recognizes is unknown. V was pared by 4 bases and J by 11 bases, with 15 bases between. Germline CDR1 and CDR2: MNHEY and SVGEGT. CDR3 size: 13 residues. Production of TCR cDNA was by 5'RACE template switching, which also added a universal primer site and UMIs. TCRdb itself ran the 5' RACE reads through MiXCR, one entry per CDR3 protein. The table has about 350,000 distinct CDR3 sequences, about 9.9% seen once. The sample consisted of PBMCs, taken on the day of the first yellow fever vaccination. The chain links TRBV6-2 or TRBV6-3 to TRBJ1-5, with no clear D. This receptor was obtained from a young man who received the YFV17D yellow fever vaccine. CDR3 sequence: CASSLARGGAQHF. CDR3 coding DNA: TGTGCCAGCAGTTTGGCTCGAGGCGGGGCCCAGCATTTT.